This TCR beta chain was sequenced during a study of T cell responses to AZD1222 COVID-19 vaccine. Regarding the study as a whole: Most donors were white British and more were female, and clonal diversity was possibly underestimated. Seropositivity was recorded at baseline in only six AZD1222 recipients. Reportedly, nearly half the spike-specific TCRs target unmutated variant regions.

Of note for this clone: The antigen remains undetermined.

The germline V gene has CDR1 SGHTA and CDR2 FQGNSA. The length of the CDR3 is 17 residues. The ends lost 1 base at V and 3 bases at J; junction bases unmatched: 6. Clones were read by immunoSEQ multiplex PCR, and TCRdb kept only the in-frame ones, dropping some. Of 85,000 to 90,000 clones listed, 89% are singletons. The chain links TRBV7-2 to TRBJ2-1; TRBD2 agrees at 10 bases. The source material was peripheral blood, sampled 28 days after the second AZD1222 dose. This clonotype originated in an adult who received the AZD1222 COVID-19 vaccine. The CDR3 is CASSLGPTSGVYNEQFF. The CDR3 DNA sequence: TGTGCCAGCAGCTTAGGCCCCACTAGCGGGGTCTACAATGAGCAGTTCTTC.